Listed below are T cell receptor beta chains from one sample, sequenced in a study of cytomegalovirus exposure and HLA in healthy donors. The repertoire was sequenced with immunoSEQ multiplex PCR; TCRdb's copy has only in-frame clones and lacks some. The data contain roughly 140,000 clones, around 74% of them singletons. The specimen was PBMCs. These receptors were taken from a man between 18 and 29 years old in good health and CMV-seronegative. Each CDR3 is given with its conserved first and last residue. The D gene is left open where the match is weak. Clone size appears in some rows only: once, few, many, or a class for an expanded clone.

clone_size d_call j_call v_call cdr3_aa cdr3_nt
. . TRBJ1-2 TRBV5-4 CASSLERASYGYTF TGTGCCAGCAGCTTGGAGAGGGCGAGCTATGGCTACACCTTC
once TRBD1 TRBJ2-3 TRBV4-3 CASSPDRGLEDTQYF TGCGCCAGCAGCCCTGACAGGGGGCTCGAAGATACGCAGTATTTT
. . TRBJ1-2 TRBV7-2 CASSRAPTGGYTF TGTGCCAGCAGCCGGGCCCCTACAGGGGGCTACACCTTC
. . TRBJ2-2 TRBV10-2 CASSESPTGELFF TGCGCCAGCAGTGAATCTCCCACCGGGGAGCTGTTTTTT
. TRBD1 TRBJ2-7 TRBV5-6 CASSLGDRGHEQYF TGTGCCAGCAGCTTGGGGGACAGGGGCCACGAGCAGTACTTC
few . TRBJ1-1 TRBV6-5 CASSRRAEMNTEAFF TGTGCCAGCAGCCGGAGGGCAGAGATGAACACTGAAGCTTTCTTT
. . TRBJ1-3 TRBV5-1 CASSLGQSSGNTIYF TGCGCCAGCAGCTTGGGACAGTCCTCTGGAAACACCATATATTTT
. TRBD2 TRBJ2-1 TRBV6-4 CASSDSGSGTYNEQFF TGTGCCAGCAGTGACTCGGGTAGCGGGACATACAATGAGCAGTTCTTC
. . TRBJ2-5 TRBV6-4 CASSEVAEETQYF TGTGCCAGCAGTGAAGTAGCCGAAGAGACCCAGTACTTC
few . TRBJ2-6 TRBV30 CAWTSSPGANVLTF TGTGCCTGGACATCGAGTCCCGGGGCCAACGTCCTGACTTTC
once TRBD1 TRBJ1-5 TRBV27 CASSWTGDSNQPQHF TGTGCCAGCAGCTGGACAGGGGATAGCAATCAGCCCCAGCATTTT
. . TRBJ2-7 TRBV4-3 CASSQDLAGPSYEQYF TGCGCCAGCAGCCAAGATCTGGCGGGTCCCTCCTACGAGCAGTACTTC
few . TRBJ1-1 TRBV9 CASSVVETGARETEAFF TGTGCCAGCAGCGTAGTGGAAACGGGAGCGAGGGAAACTGAAGCTTTCTTT
. . TRBJ1-5 TRBV7-9 CASSLSNQPQHF TGTGCCAGCAGCTTATCTAATCAGCCCCAGCATTTT
. TRBD1 TRBJ1-2 TRBV25-1 CASLSSGGSRYTF TGTGCCAGCCTGTCCTCAGGGGGCTCGCGCTACACCTTC
. . TRBJ1-2 TRBV7-9 CASGPQRRNGYTF TGTGCCAGCGGACCACAGAGGAGGAATGGCTACACCTTC
. . TRBJ2-7 TRBV6-1 CAHRQASSYEQYF TGTGCCCACAGACAGGCAAGCTCCTACGAGCAGTACTTC
. TRBD1 TRBJ1-6 TRBV18 CASSANPGQGLNSPLHF TGTGCCAGCTCAGCCAATCCTGGACAGGGGTTGAATTCACCCCTCCACTTT
. TRBD2 TRBJ2-5 TRBV7-9 CASSLVPSGETQYF TGTGCCAGCAGCTTAGTGCCTAGCGGAGAGACCCAGTACTTC
. . TRBJ2-3 TRBV6-5 CASSYDTPDTQYF TGTGCCAGCAGTTACGACACGCCAGATACGCAGTATTTT
. TRBD1 TRBJ2-7 TRBV10-3 CAISPTGQGASSYEQYF TGTGCCATCAGCCCAACGGGACAGGGGGCTTCCTCCTACGAGCAGTACTTC
. TRBD1 TRBJ2-7 TRBV2 CASIWDRASYEQYF TGTGCCAGCATCTGGGACAGGGCTTCTTACGAGCAGTACTTC
few TRBD1 TRBJ1-4 TRBV4-3 CASSQGTGPNEKLFF TGCGCCAGCAGCCAAGGGACAGGCCCTAATGAAAAACTGTTTTTT
. TRBD1 TRBJ1-2 TRBV15 CATFGTGVVDYGYTF TGTGCCACCTTCGGGACAGGGGTCGTGGACTATGGCTACACCTTC
. . TRBJ2-7 TRBV7-2 CATRKPGESYEQYF TGTGCCACCAGAAAGCCGGGGGAATCCTACGAGCAGTACTTC
. . TRBJ2-7 TRBV18 CASSPREIMHEQYF TGTGCCAGCTCACCACGGGAGATTATGCACGAGCAGTACTTC
. . TRBJ2-5 TRBV5-6 CASSYSETQYF TGTGCCAGCAGCTATTCGGAGACCCAGTACTTC
. TRBD2 TRBJ2-3 TRBV25-1 CASSGTSGTDTQYF TGTGCCAGCAGTGGGACTAGCGGCACAGATACGCAGTATTTT
. . TRBJ2-3 TRBV18 CASSPMTGYLSTDTQYF TGTGCCAGCTCACCCATGACTGGCTACCTTAGCACAGATACGCAGTATTTT
. . TRBJ1-3 TRBV29-1 CSVLRSGNTIYF TGCAGCGTTCTGCGCTCTGGAAACACCATATATTTT
. TRBD2 TRBJ2-2 TRBV7-9 CASSFWGLAGGQDTGELFF TGTGCCAGCAGCTTTTGGGGACTAGCGGGAGGGCAGGACACCGGGGAGCTGTTTTTT
. . TRBJ1-3 TRBV5-1 CASSLEGALSGNTIYF TGCGCCAGCAGCTTGGAAGGGGCCCTCTCTGGAAACACCATATATTTT
. TRBD1 TRBJ1-1 TRBV7-9 CASRPTGTGAKNTEAFF TGTGCCAGCAGGCCTACCGGGACAGGGGCTAAGAACACTGAAGCTTTCTTT
. . TRBJ2-1 TRBV4-3 CASSQEGARYNEQFF TGCGCCAGCAGCCAAGAAGGGGCGCGATACAATGAGCAGTTCTTC
once . TRBJ1-2 TRBV28 CASSLLRGAGGYTF TGTGCCAGCAGTTTACTAAGGGGCGCCGGTGGCTACACCTTC
few TRBD2 TRBJ2-3 TRBV6-6 CASSYAGEGTDTQYF TGTGCCAGCAGTTACGCGGGAGAGGGAACAGATACGCAGTATTTT
. TRBD2 TRBJ2-2 TRBV28 CASRWRERHTGELFF TGTGCCAGCAGGTGGCGGGAGAGACACACCGGGGAGCTGTTTTTT
. TRBD1 TRBJ2-7 TRBV13 CASTRQGASYEQYF TGTGCCAGCACCAGACAGGGGGCCTCCTACGAGCAGTACTTC
. . TRBJ2-5 TRBV5-4 CASSRGFQETQYF TGTGCCAGCAGCCGGGGGTTCCAAGAGACCCAGTACTTC
. TRBD2 TRBJ2-3 TRBV6-1 CASSEAGDPTDTQYF TGTGCCAGCAGTGAGGCGGGAGACCCCACAGATACGCAGTATTTT
. TRBD2 TRBJ2-7 TRBV11-2 CASSRGTSGRRTYEQYF TGTGCCAGCAGCCGCGGGACTAGCGGGAGAAGAACCTACGAGCAGTACTTC
. TRBD2 TRBJ2-1 TRBV10-3 CAISELAGVQFF TGTGCCATCAGTGAGTTAGCGGGAGTCCAGTTCTTC
. TRBD2 TRBJ2-7 TRBV5-4 CASSFPSGSYEQYF TGTGCCAGCAGCTTCCCTAGCGGAAGCTACGAGCAGTACTTC
few TRBD2 TRBJ2-7 TRBV27 CASSLTSAHEQYF TGTGCCAGCAGTCTGACTAGCGCTCACGAGCAGTACTTC
few TRBD1 TRBJ2-7 TRBV4-3 CASSQAGTGPYEQYF TGCGCCAGCAGCCAAGCCGGGACAGGGCCCTACGAGCAGTACTTC
. TRBD1 TRBJ2-3 TRBV7-9 CASSLAAGTGTDTQYF TGTGCCAGCAGCTTAGCGGCGGGGACAGGGACAGATACGCAGTATTTT
. TRBD2 TRBJ2-7 TRBV29-1 CSVAAGGYEQYF TGCAGCGTTGCAGCGGGGGGCTACGAGCAGTACTTC
once . TRBJ1-5 TRBV7-2 CASSFTHQGNIGQPQHF TGTGCCAGCAGCTTTACACACCAGGGTAATATAGGTCAGCCCCAGCATTTT
. . TRBJ2-7 TRBV21-1 CASSLCGQARGYEQYF TGTGCCAGCAGCCTTTGCGGACAGGCCAGGGGGTACGAGCAGTACTTC
. TRBD1 TRBJ1-1 TRBV30 CAWSVSLFGQGNTEAFF TGTGCCTGGAGTGTAAGCTTATTTGGACAGGGGAACACTGAAGCTTTCTTT
. . TRBJ1-1 TRBV10-3 CAIKAGDSGLMNTEAFF TGTGCCATCAAAGCCGGGGACTCGGGCCTAATGAACACTGAAGCTTTCTTT
. TRBD2 TRBJ2-5 TRBV7-9 CASSLAGSGRARETQYF TGTGCCAGCAGCTTAGCGGGCAGCGGGAGGGCCAGGGAGACCCAGTACTTC
few . TRBJ2-3 TRBV2 CASTRYEEDTQYF TGTGCCAGCACGCGGTATGAGGAGGATACGCAGTATTTT
. TRBD1 TRBJ1-3 TRBV5-6 CASSLIPGTGNGNTIYF TGTGCCAGCAGCTTGATTCCCGGGACAGGGAATGGAAACACCATATATTTT
. . TRBJ1-1 TRBV5-1 CASSLESVNTEAFF TGCGCCAGCAGCTTGGAATCGGTGAACACTGAAGCTTTCTTT
. . TRBJ2-3 TRBV11-2 CASVSVLTDTQYF TGTGCCAGCGTCTCGGTACTCACAGATACGCAGTATTTT
. TRBD1 TRBJ2-7 TRBV7-8 CASSLTGTDPLADYEQYF TGTGCCAGCAGCCTCACGGGGACAGACCCTTTAGCAGACTACGAGCAGTACTTC
. TRBD2 TRBJ2-1 TRBV7-9 CASSLTPGTSAYNEQFF TGTGCCAGCAGCCTCACACCCGGGACTAGCGCCTACAATGAGCAGTTCTTC
. TRBD2 TRBJ2-1 TRBV29-1 CRIGGTYNEQFF TGCAGGATCGGGGGGACCTACAATGAGCAGTTCTTC
. . TRBJ1-2 TRBV14 CASSPTDSYGYTF TGTGCCAGCAGCCCCACAGACAGTTATGGCTACACCTTC